The present T cell receptor (beta chain) was sequenced within a study of cytomegalovirus exposure and HLA in healthy donors. The PCR made use of 60 Vbeta and 13 Jbeta primers. TCRdb's table, derived via immunoSEQ multiplex PCR, lists solely in-frame clones and lacks some. This sample yields 97,000 or so clones, of which approximately 71% are seen a single time; roughly 9.1% belongs to the top ten. This CDR3 is built from 13 residues. The germline V and J ends were trimmed by 8 bases and 0 bases, with 10 bases remaining between them. Germline V CDR1 and CDR2: LGHNA, YNFKEQ. Study observations and caveats: A later analysis found most CMV-associated TCR beta chains apparently HLA-restricted.

Comment on this clone: Its antigen remains unknown.

This chain links TRBV4-2 with TRBJ1-1; D unclear. The specimen was PBMCs. The TCR sequence derives from a male donor in good health and CMV-seropositive. As DNA, the CDR3 is TGTGCCAGCTGTCAGGACTTGAACACTGAAGCTTTCTTT. Its protein product is CASCQDLNTEAFF.